The 2 T cell receptor beta chains below come from one sample, sequenced in a study of blood T cells in healthy people across ages. A second PCR of roughly 7 to 11 cycles used a sample-barcoded 5' primer and a J-beta primer mix. TCRdb itself ran the 5' RACE reads through MiXCR, one entry per CDR3 protein. Among 700,000 to 900,000 distinct CDR3 sequences listed, 40% to 65% were seen once. Sequenced sample: blood. The receptors stem from an elderly man in good health.

At least ten counts were recorded for this clonotype. Here the CDR3 reads CASSLGGLSSYEQYF. Written as DNA, the CDR3 is TGTGCCAGCAGCTTAGGAGGCCTGAGCTCCTACGAGCAGTACTTC. The chain couples TRBV7-9 to TRBJ2-7, with D hard to call. There are 15 residues in the CDR3. V was shortened by 1 base and J by 0 bases, with 10 bases between the two germline ends. Germline values: CDR1 SEHNR, CDR2 FQNEAQ (reference sequence).

Here the CDR3 reads CATADPTGRYYEQYF. The CDR3 DNA follows: TGTGCCACCGCCGACCCTACAGGACGCTACTACGAGCAGTACTTC. The chain employs TRBV6-2 or TRBV6-3 and TRBJ2-7; TRBD1 might be the D (5 bases). The germline V and J ends were trimmed by 10 bases and 3 bases, with 22 bases remaining between them. Germline V gives CDR1 MNHEY, CDR2 SVGEGT. The CDR3 is made up of 15 amino acids.